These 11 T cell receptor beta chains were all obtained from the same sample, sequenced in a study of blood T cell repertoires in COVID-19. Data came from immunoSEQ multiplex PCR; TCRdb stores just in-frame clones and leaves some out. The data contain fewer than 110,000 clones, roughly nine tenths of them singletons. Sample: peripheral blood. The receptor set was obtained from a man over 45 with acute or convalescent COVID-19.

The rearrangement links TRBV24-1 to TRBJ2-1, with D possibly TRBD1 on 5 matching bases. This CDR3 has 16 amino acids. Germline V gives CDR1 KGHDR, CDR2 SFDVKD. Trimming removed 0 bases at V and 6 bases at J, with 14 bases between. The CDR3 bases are TGTGCCACCAGTGATTTGCAGGGAAAATGGAGCAATGAGCAGTTCTTC. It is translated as CATSDLQGKWSNEQFF.

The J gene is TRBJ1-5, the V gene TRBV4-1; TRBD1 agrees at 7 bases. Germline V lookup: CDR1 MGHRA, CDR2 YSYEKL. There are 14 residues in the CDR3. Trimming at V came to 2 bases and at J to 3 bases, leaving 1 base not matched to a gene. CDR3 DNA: TGCGCCAGCAGCCAAACAGGGGACAATCAGCCCCAGCATTTT. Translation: CASSQTGDNQPQHF.

The CDR3 is CASTPGQMNEKLFF. In nucleotides, the CDR3 is TGTGCCAGCACCCCGGGACAGATGAATGAAAAACTGTTTTTT. This chain joins TRBV6-4 and TRBJ1-4; 7 nucleotides match TRBD1. From germline, CDR1 is MRHNA and CDR2 SNTAGT. Trimming cost V 7 bases and J 5 bases; bases outside gene matches: 7. CDR3 length: 14 residues.

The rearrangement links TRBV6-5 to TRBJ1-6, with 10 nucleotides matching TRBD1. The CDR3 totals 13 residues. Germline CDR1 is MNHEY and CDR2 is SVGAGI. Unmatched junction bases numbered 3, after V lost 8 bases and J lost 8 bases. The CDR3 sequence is CASQGTGDSPLHF. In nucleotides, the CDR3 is TGTGCCAGCCAAGGGACAGGGGATTCACCCCTCCACTTT.

This CDR3 reads CASSQGTGTRSHEQYF. In nucleotides, the CDR3 is TGTGCCAGCAGCCAAGGCACCGGGACTAGGTCCCACGAGCAGTACTTC. The V call is TRBV3-1 (or the pseudogene TRBV3-2), the J call TRBJ2-7; 8 bases fit TRBD2. V lost 1 base, J lost 5 bases, and 10 bases stayed unmatched. Per the germline V gene, CDR1 is LGHDT and CDR2 is YNNKEL (reference sequence). This CDR3 has 16 amino acids.

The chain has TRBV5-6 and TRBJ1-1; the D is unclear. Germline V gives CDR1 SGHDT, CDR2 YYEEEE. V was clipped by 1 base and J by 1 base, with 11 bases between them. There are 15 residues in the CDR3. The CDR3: CASSLSRLPNTEAFF. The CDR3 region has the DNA TGTGCCAGCAGCTTGAGTAGACTGCCGAACACTGAAGCTTTCTTT.

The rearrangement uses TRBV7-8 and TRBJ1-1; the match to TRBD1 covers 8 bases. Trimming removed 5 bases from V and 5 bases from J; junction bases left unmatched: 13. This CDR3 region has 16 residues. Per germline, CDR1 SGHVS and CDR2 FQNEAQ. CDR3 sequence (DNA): TGTGCCAGCAGCGCGATTGACAGGGGCCGTTCTACTGAAGCTTTCTTT. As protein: CASSAIDRGRSTEAFF.

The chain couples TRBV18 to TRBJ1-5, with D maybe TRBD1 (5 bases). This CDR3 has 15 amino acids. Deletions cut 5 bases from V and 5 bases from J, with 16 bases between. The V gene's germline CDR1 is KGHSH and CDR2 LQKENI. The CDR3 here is CASSVNGQGYQPQHF. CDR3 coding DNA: TGTGCCAGCTCAGTTAACGGGCAGGGATATCAGCCCCAGCATTTT.

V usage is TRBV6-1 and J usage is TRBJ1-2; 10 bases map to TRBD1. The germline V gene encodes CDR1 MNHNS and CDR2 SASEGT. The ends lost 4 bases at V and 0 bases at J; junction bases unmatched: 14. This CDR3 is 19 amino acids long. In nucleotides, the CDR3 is TGTGCCAGCAGTGTTAAAGTCCCGACAGGGGGCAGAGCTAACTATGGCTACACCTTC. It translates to CASSVKVPTGGRANYGYTF.

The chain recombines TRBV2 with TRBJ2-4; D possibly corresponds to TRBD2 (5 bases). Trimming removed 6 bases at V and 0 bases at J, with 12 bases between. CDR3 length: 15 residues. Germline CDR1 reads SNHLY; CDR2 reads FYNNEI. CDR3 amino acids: CASSDPGKAKNIQYF. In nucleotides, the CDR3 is TGTGCCAGCAGCGACCCCGGGAAAGCCAAAAACATTCAGTACTTC.

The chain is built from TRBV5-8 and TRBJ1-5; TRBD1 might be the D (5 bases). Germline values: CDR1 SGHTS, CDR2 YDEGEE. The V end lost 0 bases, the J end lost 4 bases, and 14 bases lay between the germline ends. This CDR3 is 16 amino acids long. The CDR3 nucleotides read TGTGCCAGCAGCTTGGGCTCCAGGGTGGGGAATCAGCCCCAGCATTTT. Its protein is CASSLGSRVGNQPQHF.